The 10 T cell receptor beta chains presented below share a single source sample, sequenced in a study of shared clonotypes between healthy human individuals (dated by TCRdb to 2019 to 2021). The method was the immunoSEQ multiplex PCR assay. TCRdb provides this immuneACCESS table in a form limited to in-frame rearrangements. Some clones are lacking; in checked studies, under half of them reflect an unresolved V gene, and why the rest are absent is not known. For this sample the table gives under 650,000 clones, of which almost 97% were detected only once. About 0.057% of the sample comes from the top ten. The specimen sequenced was naive CD4+ T cells sorted from blood. The cell subset or site label corresponds to: CD45RA+ positively selected. The origin of the receptors is a woman under 40 in good health.

The rearrangement uses TRBV7-2 and TRBJ2-3; D possibly uses TRBD1 or TRBD2 (5 bases each). Trimming took off 1 base at V and 0 bases at J, with 14 bases between the two ends. The CDR3 length is 17 residues. The germline CDR1 and CDR2 sequences are SGHTA and FQGNSA. Written as DNA, the CDR3 is TGTGCCAGCAGCTTAGGAGGGGTTAAGCCTAGCACAGATACGCAGTATTTT. Protein: CASSLGGVKPSTDTQYF.

CDR3 protein: CASSKPPSGAMNTEAFF. CDR3 nucleotides: TGTGCCAGCAGTAAACCCCCTTCAGGGGCCATGAACACTGAAGCTTTCTTT. This chain connects TRBV28 to TRBJ1-1; possibly TRBD1 for D (6 bases). The CDR3 is 17 amino acids. The ends were cut back, 5 bases at V and 0 bases at J, with 19 bases in the middle. Germline V gene data show CDR1 as MDHEN and CDR2 as SYDVKM.

The chain uses TRBV6-1 and TRBJ2-2, with no clear D. Trimming removed 2 bases at V and 0 bases at J, with 10 bases between. Germline V lookup: CDR1 MNHNS, CDR2 SASEGT. This CDR3 is built from 16 residues. Here the CDR3 reads CASSESHLANTGELFF. Written as DNA, the CDR3 is TGTGCCAGCAGTGAATCCCACCTAGCGAACACCGGGGAGCTGTTTTTT.

The chain links TRBV27 to TRBJ2-5; tentative D call: TRBD2 (6 bases). The DNA end lines up better with TRBJ2-7; the J call may be wrong. Germline values: CDR1 MNHEY, CDR2 SMNVEV (reference sequence). The CDR3 runs to 13 residues. The CDR3 loop reads CASSFRGSHEQYF. CDR3 DNA: TGTGCCAGCAGTTTTCGGGGGTCTCACGAGCAGTACTTC.

The gene calls are TRBV28 and TRBJ1-6; D not resolved. The V end was cut by 2 bases, the J end by 9 bases, with 5 bases between. This CDR3 spans 12 amino acids. The germline CDR1 and CDR2 sequences are MDHEN and SYDVKM. CDR3 sequence: CASSLITSPLHF. In DNA, the CDR3 is TGTGCCAGCAGTTTAATTACTTCACCCCTCCACTTT.

The CDR3 loop is CASTPTVAYEQYF. The CDR3 DNA reads TGTGCCAGCACCCCGACAGTAGCCTACGAGCAGTACTTC. The rearrangement links TRBV28 to TRBJ2-7; perhaps TRBD1 as D (5 bases). V lost 7 bases, J lost 2 bases, and 12 bases lay in between. Germline V gives CDR1 MDHEN, CDR2 SYDVKM. This CDR3 spans 13 amino acids.

This sequence joins TRBV6-1 and TRBJ1-5; TRBD1 is a possible D gene (5 bases). The CDR3 contains 14 residues. Germline CDR1 and CDR2: MNHNS and SASEGT. Trimming removed 6 bases at V and 3 bases at J, with 12 bases between. The CDR3 DNA reads as TGTGCCAGCAGCATAGACAGCTTCAATCAGCCCCAGCATTTT. The encoded protein is CASSIDSFNQPQHF.

The chain joins TRBV5-1 to TRBJ2-1; D is perhaps TRBD1 (5 bases). Germline V gene data show CDR1 as SGHRS and CDR2 as YFSETQ. Between the trimmed V and J ends, which lost 4 bases and 4 bases, there was a span of 12 bases. CDR3 size: 14 residues. In nucleotides, the CDR3 is TGCGCCAGCAGCAAGGTACAGGAGTACAATGAGCAGTTCTTC. Amino acids: CASSKVQEYNEQFF.

J is TRBJ2-7 and V is TRBV28; no clear D gene. CDR1 is MDHEN and CDR2 is SYDVKM in the germline V gene. The CDR3 sequence is 14 residues long. V lost 4 bases to trimming and J lost 0 bases, with 10 bases between them. CDR3 DNA sequence: TGTGCCAGCAGTTATACAGTTAGCTCCTACGAGCAGTACTTC. It translates to CASSYTVSSYEQYF.

This CDR3 is CASRRAQRRHNEQYF. CDR3 DNA sequence: TGTGCCAGCAGACGGGCGCAACGAAGACATAACGAGCAGTACTTC. The chain joins TRBV7-2 to TRBJ2-7; D is uncertain. The V end was cut by 6 bases, the J end by 5 bases, with 20 bases between. This CDR3 has 15 residues. The V gene's germline CDR1 is SGHTA and CDR2 FQGNSA.